This TCR beta chain is from a study of blood T cell repertoires in COVID-19. The trim removed 4 bases at V and 0 bases at J, leaving 4 bases unmatched. The CDR3 has 14 amino acids. Germline V gives CDR1 SGHRS, CDR2 YFSETQ. This clone was found once. Other nucleotide sequences in the sample specify the same CDR3. TCRdb keeps only in-frame clones here, not all; method: immunoSEQ multiplex PCR. The sample holds roughly 160,000 clones, over 75% seen once. J is TRBJ2-7 and V is TRBV5-1; 7 positions match TRBD2. This sequence originates from a man older than 75 with COVID-19, enrolled during active disease. The sequenced material came from peripheral blood. CDR3 sequence (DNA): TGCGCCAGCAGCCCGGGAGGCCGCTCCTACGAGCAGTACTTC. The encoded protein is CASSPGGRSYEQYF.